This passage covers 7 T cell receptor beta chains from one sample sequenced in a study of T cells in Graves' hyperthyroidism and ophthalmopathy. Authors of the study amplified TCR beta CDR3 regions from RNA transcripts. In the first-round RT-PCR of the TCR CDR3, the HTBI primer set was used. A single record per CDR3 protein comes from TCRdb applying MiXCR to the multiplex PCR reads. The sample has 300,000 to 350,000 distinct CDR3 sequences, about 15% seen once; the top ten hold about 22%. Input material: blood. The receptors were gathered from a woman younger than 45 with Graves' hyperthyroidism.

Concerning this clonotype: Its ends do not fully match the called genes, so a read error is possible. V gene TRBV28 combines with J gene TRBJ2-7, with TRBD1 identical over 7 bases. The germline V gene has CDR1 MDHEN and CDR2 SYDVKM. The CDR3 is made up of 15 amino acids. The DNA of the CDR3 is TGTGCCAGCAGCCTTGCCCGGGACAGAAACGACGAGCAGCACTTC. Its protein is CASSLARDRNDEQHF.

The table lists this clonotype with many counts. The chain recombines TRBV30 with TRBJ2-5; unclear D gene. Germline CDR1 reads GTSNPN; CDR2 reads SVGIG (reference sequence). This CDR3 comprises 11 residues. Trimming took 3 bases from V and 7 from J, leaving 9 bases between them. The CDR3 protein is CAWRVLVTQYF. The CDR3 DNA sequence: TGTGCCTGGAGGGTGCTCGTGACCCAGTACTTC.

The V call is TRBV5-6, the J call TRBJ1-6; D not certain. Germline V gene data show CDR1 as SGHDT and CDR2 as YYEEEE. CDR3 length equals 15 residues. V lost 4 bases to trimming and J lost 9 bases, with 17 bases between them. DNA for the CDR3: TGTGCCAGCAGCCGGCCGGGAGGTCCCAGTTCACCCCTCCACTTT. Translated, it gives CASSRPGGPSSPLHF. Together with reference TRBV5-6 and TRBJ1-6, the CDR3 gives the full variable domain: DAGVTQSPTHLIKTRGQQVTLRCSPKSGHDTVSWYQQALGQGPQFIFQYYEEEERQRGNFPDRFSGHQFPNYSSELNVNALLLGDSALYLCASSRPGGPSSPLHFGNGTRLTVT.

The genes are TRBV7-2 and TRBJ2-6; no reliable D call. V lost 6 bases and J lost 4, with 7 bases in between. CDR1 is SGHTA, CDR2 FQGNSA, per germline. The length of the CDR3 is 13 residues. CDR3 DNA sequence: TGTGCCAGCAGGGGATACGGGGCCAACGTCCTGACTTTC. Translation gives CASRGYGANVLTF.

Worth noting for this clonotype: This may stem from a read error, because a much larger clone lies one nucleotide away. This sequence joins TRBV11-2 and TRBJ1-2, with no clear D. The germline CDR1 and CDR2 sequences are SGHAT and FQNNGV. V shed 5 bases and J shed 9 bases, with 22 bases lying between them. The CDR3 sequence is 15 residues long. CDR3 DNA sequence: TGTGCCAGCAGCCCGTTACAGTCGGACCTATCCAGCTACACCTTC. Amino acids: CASSPLQSDLSSYTF.

This clonotype was counted ten times or more. The rearrangement links TRBV30 to TRBJ1-2; D is uncertain. Germline V lookup: CDR1 GTSNPN, CDR2 SVGIG (reference sequence). The CDR3 runs to 11 residues. V was pared by 1 base and J by 8 bases, with 8 bases between. The CDR3 here is CAWSAGPGYTF. The CDR3 nucleotides read TGTGCCTGGAGTGCGGGCCCGGGCTACACCTTC.

The chain carries TRBV9 and TRBJ2-2, with D maybe TRBD2 (6 bases). V gave up 1 base and J gave up 4 bases, with 11 bases separating them. The CDR3 length is 15 residues. The germline CDR1 and CDR2 sequences are SGDLS and YYNGEE. The CDR3 DNA is TGTGCCAGCAGCGTAAGTGTAGCGGTCACCGGGGAGCTGTTTTTT. This gives the protein CASSVSVAVTGELFF.